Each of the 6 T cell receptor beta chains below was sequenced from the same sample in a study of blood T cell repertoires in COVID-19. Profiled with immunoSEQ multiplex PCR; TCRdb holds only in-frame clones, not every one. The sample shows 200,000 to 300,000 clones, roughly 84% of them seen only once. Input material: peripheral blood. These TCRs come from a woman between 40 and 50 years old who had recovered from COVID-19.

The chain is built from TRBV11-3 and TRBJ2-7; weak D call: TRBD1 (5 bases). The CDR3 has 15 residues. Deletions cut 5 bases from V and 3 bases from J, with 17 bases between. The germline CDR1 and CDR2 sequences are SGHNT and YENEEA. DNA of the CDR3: TGTGCCAGCAGCACCCGACTTCGTGACAGCTACGAGCAGTACTTC. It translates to CASSTRLRDSYEQYF.

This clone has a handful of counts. The CDR3 DNA is TGTGCCAGCAGCTTGTGGTCGAGCGCCACTGCCTACGAGCAGTACTTC. Protein sequence: CASSLWSSATAYEQYF. V usage is TRBV7-9 and J usage is TRBJ2-7, with D hard to call. Germline V gene sequence: CDR1 SEHNR, CDR2 FQNEAQ (reference sequence). The CDR3 has 16 residues. V lost 3 bases, J lost 2 bases, and 17 bases lay in between.

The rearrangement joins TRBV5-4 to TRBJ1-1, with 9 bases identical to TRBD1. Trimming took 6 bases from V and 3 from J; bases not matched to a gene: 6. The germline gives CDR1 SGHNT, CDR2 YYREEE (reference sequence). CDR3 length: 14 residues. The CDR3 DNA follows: TGTGCCAGCAACATACAGGGGGCAGACACTGAAGCTTTCTTT. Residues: CASNIQGADTEAFF.

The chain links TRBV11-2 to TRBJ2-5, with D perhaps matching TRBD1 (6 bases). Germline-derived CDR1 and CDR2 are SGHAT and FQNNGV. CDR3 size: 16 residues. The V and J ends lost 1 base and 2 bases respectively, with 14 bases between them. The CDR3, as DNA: TGTGCCAGCAGCTTAGTACCATCAGGGGTTCAAGAGACCCAGTACTTC. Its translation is CASSLVPSGVQETQYF.

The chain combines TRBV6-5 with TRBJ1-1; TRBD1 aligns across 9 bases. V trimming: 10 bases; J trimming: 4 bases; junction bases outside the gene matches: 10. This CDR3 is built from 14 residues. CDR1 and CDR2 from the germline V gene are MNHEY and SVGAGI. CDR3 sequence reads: CATHSGQGITEAFF. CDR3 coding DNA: TGTGCCACACATTCCGGACAGGGGATCACTGAAGCTTTCTTT.

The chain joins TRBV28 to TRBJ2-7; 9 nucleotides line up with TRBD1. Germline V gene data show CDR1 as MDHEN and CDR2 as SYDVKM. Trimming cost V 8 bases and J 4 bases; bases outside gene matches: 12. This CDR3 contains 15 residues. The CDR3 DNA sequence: TGTGCCAGCGCCTATCCGGGACAGGGACTTTACGAGCAGTACTTC. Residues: CASAYPGQGLYEQYF.